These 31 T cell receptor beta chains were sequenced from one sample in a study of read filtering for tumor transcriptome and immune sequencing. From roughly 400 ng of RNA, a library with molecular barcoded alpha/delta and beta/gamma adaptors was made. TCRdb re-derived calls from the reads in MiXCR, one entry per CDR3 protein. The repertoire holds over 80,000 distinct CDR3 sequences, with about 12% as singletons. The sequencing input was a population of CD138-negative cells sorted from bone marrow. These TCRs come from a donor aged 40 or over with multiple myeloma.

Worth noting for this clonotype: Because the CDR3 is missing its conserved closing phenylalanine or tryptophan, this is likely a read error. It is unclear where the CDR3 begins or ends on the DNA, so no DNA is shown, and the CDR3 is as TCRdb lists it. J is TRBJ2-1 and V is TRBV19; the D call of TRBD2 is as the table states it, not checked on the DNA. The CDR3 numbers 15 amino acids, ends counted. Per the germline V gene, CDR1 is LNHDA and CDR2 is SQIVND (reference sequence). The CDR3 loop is CASSGTSGSFNEQSS.

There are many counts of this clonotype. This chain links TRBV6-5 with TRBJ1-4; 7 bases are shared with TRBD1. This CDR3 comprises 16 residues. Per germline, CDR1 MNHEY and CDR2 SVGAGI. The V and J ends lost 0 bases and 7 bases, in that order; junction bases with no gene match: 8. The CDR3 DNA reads TGTGCCAGCAGTTACTCCGGGACAGCCCTCGGTGAAAAACTGTTTTTT. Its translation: CASSYSGTALGEKLFF.

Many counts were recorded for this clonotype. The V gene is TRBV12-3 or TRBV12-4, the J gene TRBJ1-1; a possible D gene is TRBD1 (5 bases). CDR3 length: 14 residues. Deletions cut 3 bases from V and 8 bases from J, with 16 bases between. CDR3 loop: CASSFRRDRTEAFF. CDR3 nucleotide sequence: TGTGCCAGCAGTTTCCGCCGGGACCGAACCGAAGCTTTCTTT.

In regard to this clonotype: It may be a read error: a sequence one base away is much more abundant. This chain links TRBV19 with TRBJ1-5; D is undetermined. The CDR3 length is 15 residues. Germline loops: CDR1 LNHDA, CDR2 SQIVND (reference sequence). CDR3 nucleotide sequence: TGTGTCAGTAGTATGAGGTTCAGAGGCAATCAGCCCCAGCATTTT. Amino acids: CVSSMRFRGNQPQHF.

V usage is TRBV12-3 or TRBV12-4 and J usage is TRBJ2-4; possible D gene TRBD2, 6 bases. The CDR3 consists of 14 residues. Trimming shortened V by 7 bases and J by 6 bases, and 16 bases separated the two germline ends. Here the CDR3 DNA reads TGTGCCAGCAACCCGTCCGGGAGAGGAAACATTCAGTACTTC. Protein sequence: CASNPSGRGNIQYF.

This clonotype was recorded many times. DNA for the CDR3: TGTGCCAGCAGCTTATTTTGGCGAAATGAGCAGTTCTTC. Its protein is CASSLFWRNEQFF. V usage is TRBV11-2 and J usage is TRBJ2-1, with D hard to call. V dropped 2 bases and J dropped 7 bases, with 9 bases sitting between them. Germline CDR1 reads SGHAT; CDR2 reads FQNNGV. This CDR3 spans 13 amino acids. Together with reference TRBV11-2 and TRBJ2-1, the CDR3 gives the full variable domain: EAGVAQSPRYKIIEKRQSVAFWCNPISGHATLYWYQQILGQGPKLLIQFQNNGVVDDSQLPKDRFSAERLKGVDSTLKIQPAKLEDSAVYLCASSLFWRNEQFFGPGTRLTVL.

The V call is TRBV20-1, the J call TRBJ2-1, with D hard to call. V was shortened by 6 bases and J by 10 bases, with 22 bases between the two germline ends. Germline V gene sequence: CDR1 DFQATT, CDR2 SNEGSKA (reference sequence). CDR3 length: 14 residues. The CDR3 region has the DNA TGCAGTGCCTCAAGTGACTCTTGGACGCAGGAGCAGTTCTTC. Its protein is CSASSDSWTQEQFF.

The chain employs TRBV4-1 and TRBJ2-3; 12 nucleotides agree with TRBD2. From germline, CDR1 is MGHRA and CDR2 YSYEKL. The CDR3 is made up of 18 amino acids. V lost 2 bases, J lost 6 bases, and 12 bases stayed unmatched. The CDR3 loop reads CASSQRCPTSGSGDTQYF. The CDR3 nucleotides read TGCGCCAGCAGCCAAAGGTGTCCGACTAGCGGGAGCGGGGATACGCAGTATTTT.

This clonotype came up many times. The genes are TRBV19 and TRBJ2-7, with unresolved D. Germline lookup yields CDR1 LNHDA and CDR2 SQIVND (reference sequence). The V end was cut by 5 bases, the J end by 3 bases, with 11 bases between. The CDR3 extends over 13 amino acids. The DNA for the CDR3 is TGTGCCAGTAGTTCGGTGGCGTTCTACGAGCAGTACTTC. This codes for CASSSVAFYEQYF. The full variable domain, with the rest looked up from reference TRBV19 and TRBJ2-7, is DGGITQSPKYLFRKEGQNVTLSCEQNLNHDAMYWYRQDPGQGLRLIYYSQIVNDFQKGDIAEGYSVSREKKESFPLTVTSAQKNPTAFYLCASSSVAFYEQYFGPGTRLTVT.

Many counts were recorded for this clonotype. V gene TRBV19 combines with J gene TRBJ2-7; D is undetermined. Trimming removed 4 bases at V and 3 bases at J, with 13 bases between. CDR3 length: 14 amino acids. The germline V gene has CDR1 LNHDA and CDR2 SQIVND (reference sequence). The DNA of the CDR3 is TGTGCCAGTAGTACCCCGGGCTGGGGCTACGAGCAGTACTTC. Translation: CASSTPGWGYEQYF.

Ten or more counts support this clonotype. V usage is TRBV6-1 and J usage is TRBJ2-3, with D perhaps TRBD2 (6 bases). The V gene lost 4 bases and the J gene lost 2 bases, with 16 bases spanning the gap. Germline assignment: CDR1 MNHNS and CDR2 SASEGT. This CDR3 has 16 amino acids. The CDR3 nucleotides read TGTGCCAGCAGTGGTAGGGGAGTAGCGGACACAGATACGCAGTATTTT. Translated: CASSGRGVADTDTQYF.

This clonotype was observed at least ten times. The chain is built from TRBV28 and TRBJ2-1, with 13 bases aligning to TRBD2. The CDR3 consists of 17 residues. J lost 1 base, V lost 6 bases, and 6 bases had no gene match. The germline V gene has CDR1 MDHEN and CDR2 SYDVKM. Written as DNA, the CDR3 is TGTGCCAGCAGGACGGGACTAGCGGGACCATCCTACAATGAGCAGTTCTTC. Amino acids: CASRTGLAGPSYNEQFF.

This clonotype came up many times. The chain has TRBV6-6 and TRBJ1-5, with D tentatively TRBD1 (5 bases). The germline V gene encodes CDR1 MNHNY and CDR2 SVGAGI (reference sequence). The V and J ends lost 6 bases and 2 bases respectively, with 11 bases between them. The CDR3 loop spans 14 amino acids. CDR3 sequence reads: CASRTQGGNQPQHF. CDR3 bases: TGTGCCAGCAGGACGCAGGGTGGCAATCAGCCCCAGCATTTT.

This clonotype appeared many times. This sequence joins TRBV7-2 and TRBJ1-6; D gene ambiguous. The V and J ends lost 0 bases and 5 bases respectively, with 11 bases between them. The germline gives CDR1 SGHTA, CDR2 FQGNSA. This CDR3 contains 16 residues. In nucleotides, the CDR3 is TGTGCCAGCAGCTTAGCCTCGGAAAGGAATAATTCACCCCTCCACTTT. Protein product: CASSLASERNNSPLHF.

CDR3 in amino acids: CASSLEWQETQYF. The CDR3 DNA sequence: TGTGCCAGCAGCCTAGAGTGGCAAGAGACCCAGTACTTC. This chain uses TRBV2 with TRBJ2-5; D ambiguous. Trimming cost V 6 bases and J 2 bases, with 10 bases left between them. CDR1 SNHLY and CDR2 FYNNEI come from the germline V gene. The CDR3 totals 13 residues. Variable domain in full (rest from reference TRBV2 and TRBJ2-5): EPEVTQTPSHQVTQMGQEVILRCVPISNHLYFYWYRQILGQKVEFLVSFYNNEISEKSEIFDDQFSVERPDGSNFTLKIRSTKLEDSAMYFCASSLEWQETQYFGPGTRLLVL.

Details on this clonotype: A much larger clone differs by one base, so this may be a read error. The CDR3 DNA reads as TGCGCCAGCAGCCAAGTTTGTCGAGGGCTTCACGAGCAGTACTTC. Protein sequence: CASSQVCRGLHEQYF. This chain links TRBV4-1 with TRBJ2-7, with TRBD2 as a possible D gene (5 bases). The germline CDR1 and CDR2 sequences are MGHRA and YSYEKL. V lost 1 base to trimming and J lost 5 bases, with 15 bases between them. This CDR3 region has 15 residues.

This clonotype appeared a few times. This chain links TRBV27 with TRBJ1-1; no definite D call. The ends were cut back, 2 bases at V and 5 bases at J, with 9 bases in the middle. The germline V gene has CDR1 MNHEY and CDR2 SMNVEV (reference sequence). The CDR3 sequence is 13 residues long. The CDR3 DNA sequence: TGTGCCAGCAGTTTACAGAGTGGGACTGAAGCTTTCTTT. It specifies CASSLQSGTEAFF.

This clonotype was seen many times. Here the CDR3 reads CAISSGTSWETQYF. The CDR3 bases are TGTGCCATCAGTTCCGGGACTAGCTGGGAGACCCAGTACTTC. The V gene is TRBV10-3, the J gene TRBJ2-5; 9 bases are shared with TRBD2. There are 14 residues in the CDR3. The V segment lost 5 bases and the J segment 5 bases; nucleotides outside the gene matches: 6. Per the germline V gene, CDR1 is ENHRY and CDR2 is SYGVKD.

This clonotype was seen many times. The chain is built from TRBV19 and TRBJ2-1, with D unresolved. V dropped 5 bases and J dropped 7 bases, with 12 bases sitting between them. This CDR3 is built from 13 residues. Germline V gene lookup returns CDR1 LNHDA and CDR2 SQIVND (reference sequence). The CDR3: CASSGTLRNEQFF. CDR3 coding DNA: TGTGCCAGTAGTGGAACTTTAAGGAATGAGCAGTTCTTC. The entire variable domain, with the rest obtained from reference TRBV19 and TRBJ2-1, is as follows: DGGITQSPKYLFRKEGQNVTLSCEQNLNHDAMYWYRQDPGQGLRLIYYSQIVNDFQKGDIAEGYSVSREKKESFPLTVTSAQKNPTAFYLCASSGTLRNEQFFGPGTRLTVL.

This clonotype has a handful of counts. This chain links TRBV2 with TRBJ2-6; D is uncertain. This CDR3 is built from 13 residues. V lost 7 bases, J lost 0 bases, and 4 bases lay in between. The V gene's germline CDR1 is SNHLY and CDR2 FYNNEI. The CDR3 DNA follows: TGTGCCAGCACCGGCTCTGGGGCCAACGTCCTGACTTTC. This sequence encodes CASTGSGANVLTF.

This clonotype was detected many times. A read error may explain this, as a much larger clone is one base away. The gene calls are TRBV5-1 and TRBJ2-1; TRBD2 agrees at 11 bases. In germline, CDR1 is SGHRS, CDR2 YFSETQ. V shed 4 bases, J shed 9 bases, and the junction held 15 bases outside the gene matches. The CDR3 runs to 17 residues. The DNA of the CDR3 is TGCGCCAGCAGCACCGGGACTAGCGGCCTTCTGAAGATTGAGCAGTTCTTC. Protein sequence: CASSTGTSGLLKIEQFF.

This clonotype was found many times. CDR3 amino acids: CASSQDGRAGYGYTF. The CDR3 nucleotides are TGTGCCAGCAGCCAAGATGGCAGGGCCGGCTATGGCTACACCTTC. This sequence joins TRBV3-1 and TRBJ1-2; D is possibly TRBD1 (5 bases). This CDR3 has 15 residues. Trimming shortened V by 0 bases and J by 4 bases, and 12 bases separated the two germline ends. Germline V gene data show CDR1 as LGHDT and CDR2 as YNNKEL (reference sequence). Drawing the rest from reference TRBV3-1 and TRBJ1-2, the complete variable domain is DTAVSQTPKYLVTQMGNDKSIKCEQNLGHDTMYWYKQDSKKFLKIMFSYNNKELIINETVPNRFSPKSPDKAHLNLHINSLELGDSAVYFCASSQDGRAGYGYTFGSGTRLTVV.

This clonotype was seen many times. CDR3 DNA sequence: TGTGCCACCAGAAAAAACGAATGGCCTCAGGGAGGAATCACTGAAGCTTTCTTT. It is translated as CATRKNEWPQGGITEAFF. The rearrangement joins TRBV24-1 to TRBJ1-1, with D perhaps TRBD1 (5 bases). Germline loops: CDR1 KGHDR, CDR2 SFDVKD. CDR3 size: 18 residues. V lost 7 bases and J lost 4, with 27 bases in between.

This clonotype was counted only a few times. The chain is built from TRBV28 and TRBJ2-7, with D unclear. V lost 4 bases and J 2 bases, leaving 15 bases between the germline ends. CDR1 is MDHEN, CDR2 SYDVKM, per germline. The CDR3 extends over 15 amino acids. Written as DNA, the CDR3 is TGTGCCAGCAGTTCCCCCCGGACGGGTGCCTACGAGCAGTACTTC. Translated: CASSSPRTGAYEQYF.

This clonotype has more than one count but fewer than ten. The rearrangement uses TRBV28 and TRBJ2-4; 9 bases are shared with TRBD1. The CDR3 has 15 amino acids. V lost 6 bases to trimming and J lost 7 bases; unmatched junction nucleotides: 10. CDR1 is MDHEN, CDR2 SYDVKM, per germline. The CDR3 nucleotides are TGTGCCAGCAGGGGACTGGGACAGGGTAGGAACATTCAGTACTTC. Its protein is CASRGLGQGRNIQYF.

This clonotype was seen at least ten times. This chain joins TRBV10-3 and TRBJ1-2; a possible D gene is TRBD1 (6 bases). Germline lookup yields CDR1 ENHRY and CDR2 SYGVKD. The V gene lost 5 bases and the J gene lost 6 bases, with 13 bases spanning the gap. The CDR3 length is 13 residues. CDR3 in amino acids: CAISYQGFDGYTF. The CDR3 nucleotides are TGTGCCATCAGTTATCAGGGGTTCGATGGCTACACCTTC.

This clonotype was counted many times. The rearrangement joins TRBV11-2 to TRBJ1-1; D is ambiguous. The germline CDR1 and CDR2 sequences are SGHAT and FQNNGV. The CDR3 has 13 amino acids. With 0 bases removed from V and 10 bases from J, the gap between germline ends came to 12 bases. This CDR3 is CASSLDRRRGAFF. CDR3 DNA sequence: TGTGCCAGCAGCTTAGATCGAAGACGGGGAGCTTTCTTT.

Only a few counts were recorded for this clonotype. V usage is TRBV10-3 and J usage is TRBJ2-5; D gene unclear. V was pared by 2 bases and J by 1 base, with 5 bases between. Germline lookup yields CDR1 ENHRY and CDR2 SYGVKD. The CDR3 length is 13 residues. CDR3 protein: CAISETTQETQYF. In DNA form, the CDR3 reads TGTGCCATCAGTGAGACAACCCAAGAGACCCAGTACTTC.

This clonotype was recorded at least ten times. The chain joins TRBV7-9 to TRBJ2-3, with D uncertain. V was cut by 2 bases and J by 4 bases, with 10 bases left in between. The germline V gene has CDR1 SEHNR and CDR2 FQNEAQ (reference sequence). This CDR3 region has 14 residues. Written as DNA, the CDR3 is TGTGCCAGCAGCTTATTAGGAGCCGCAGATACGCAGTATTTT. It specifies CASSLLGAADTQYF. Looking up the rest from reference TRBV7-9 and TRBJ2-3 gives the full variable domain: DTGVSQNPRHKITKRGQNVTFRCDPISEHNRLYWYRQTLGQGPEFLTYFQNEAQLEKSRLLSDRFSAERPKGSFSTLEIQRTEQGDSAMYLCASSLLGAADTQYFGPGTRLTVL.

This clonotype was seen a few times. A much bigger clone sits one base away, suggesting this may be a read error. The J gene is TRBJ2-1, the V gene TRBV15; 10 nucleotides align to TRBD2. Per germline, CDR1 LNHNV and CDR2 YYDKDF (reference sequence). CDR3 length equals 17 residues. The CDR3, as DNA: TGTGCCACCAGCAGGACGTCTAGCGGGAGCTCCTACAATGAGCAGTCCTTC. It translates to CATSRTSSGSSYNEQSF. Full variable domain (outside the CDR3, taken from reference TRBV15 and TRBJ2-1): DAMVIQNPRYQVTQFGKPVTLSCSQTLNHNVMYWYQQKSSQAPKLLFHYYDKDFNNEADTPDNFQSRRPNTSFCFLDIRSPGLGDTAMYLCATSRTSSGSSYNEQSFGPGTRLTVL.

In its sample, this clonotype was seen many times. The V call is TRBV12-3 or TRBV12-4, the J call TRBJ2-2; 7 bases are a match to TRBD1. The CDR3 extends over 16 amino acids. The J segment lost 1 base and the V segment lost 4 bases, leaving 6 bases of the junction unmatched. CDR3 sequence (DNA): TGTGCCAGCAGTTCCCAGACAGGGAGGAACACCGGGGAGCTGTTTTTT. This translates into CASSSQTGRNTGELFF.